These 7 T cell receptor delta chains came from one sample sequenced in a study of Vδ1+ human thymocytes. RNA was extracted from the cells and then reverse transcribed. The CDR3 regions were amplified by multiplex PCR from V-gene primers to a constant-region primer. TCRdb re-called clones from the multiplex PCR reads via CATT. The sample lists 80,000 or so delta-chain clones; around 30% were seen once. These receptors are not linked to any known antigen. Study-wide points: Thymic TRG and TRD repertoires appeared highly polyclonal.

Sequenced material: Vdelta1+ gamma-delta thymocytes from the thymus. Subset here: FACS-sorted CD3+ TCRalphabeta- TCRVdelta1+ TCRVdelta2- thymocytes. Receptor source: a boy under two years old who had congenital heart surgery.

As concerns this clone: Distinct nucleotide sequences in the sample also encode this CDR3. The rearrangement uses TRDV1 and TRDJ1, with no clear D. Trimming left V 4 bases short and J 0 bases short, with 9 bases between. Germline values: CDR1 TSWWSYY, CDR2 QGS. There are 14 residues in the CDR3. The CDR3 DNA is TGTGCTCTTGGGGCCGGGACCGACACCGATAAACTCATCTTT. Its protein product is CALGAGTDTDKLIF.

V usage is TRDV2 and J usage is TRDJ1, with 10 bases lining up with TRDD3. The CDR3 has 20 residues. Germline V gene sequence: CDR1 GEAIGNYY, CDR2 EKD. Germline trimming cut 0 bases from V and 0 bases from J; bases unmatched to any gene: 15. CDR3 sequence: CACDTERLGDSLPYTDKLIF. CDR3 coding DNA: TGTGCCTGTGACACCGAACGTCTGGGGGATAGTCTACCTTACACCGATAAACTCATCTTT.

In its sample, this clone was seen once. The rearrangement joins TRDV1 to TRDJ1; D gene ambiguous. The CDR3 sequence is 14 residues long. Germline-derived CDR1 and CDR2 are TSWWSYY and QGS. V was clipped by 5 bases and J by 5 bases, with 15 bases between them. The chain's CDR3 is CALGKCSPEDKLIF. CDR3 bases: TGTGCTCTTGGGAAATGTTCTCCTGAGGATAAACTCATCTTT.

Points on this clone: The same CDR3 can be traced to other DNA sequences in this sample. The chain recombines TRDV2 with TRDJ1, with TRDD3 identical over 10 bases. This CDR3 region has 19 residues. J lost 1 base, V lost 0 bases, and 13 bases had no gene match. CDR1 is GEAIGNYY, CDR2 EKD, per germline. The DNA for the CDR3 is TGTGCCTGTGACACCGTGCTGGGGGATATCCTACATTTCACCGATAAACTCATCTTT. Its protein is CACDTVLGDILHFTDKLIF.

This chain links TRDV1 with TRDJ1; 9 bases map to TRDD3. The V segment lost 1 base and the J segment 2 bases; nucleotides outside the gene matches: 23. The CDR3 covers 22 residues. Germline V gene lookup returns CDR1 TSWWSYY and CDR2 QGS. The CDR3 DNA reads TGTGCTCTTGGGGAACCCCACCTTCGCTTACTGGGGGACCACCCCCCGACCGATAAACTCATCTTT. Its protein is CALGEPHLRLLGDHPPTDKLIF.

The chain is built from TRDV1 and TRDJ1, with D possibly TRDD3 on 5 matching bases. Trimming removed 0 bases from V and 0 bases from J, with 23 bases in between. Germline V gene sequence: CDR1 TSWWSYY, CDR2 QGS. The CDR3 runs 20 residues. The CDR3 nucleotides are TGTGCTCTTGGGGAACTTGAAGCGACAACGGGGAACCCATACACCGATAAACTCATCTTT. Translating it yields CALGELEATTGNPYTDKLIF.

The J gene is TRDJ1, the V gene TRDV1; TRDD2 agrees at 7 bases. The CDR3 has 18 residues. After removal of 4 bases from V and 4 bases from J, the junction contained 18 bases not matched to a gene. Germline-derived CDR1 and CDR2 are TSWWSYY and QGS. Here the CDR3 DNA reads TGTGCTCTTGGGGGGTTCCTACACCCCTCCTCGGGGGGCGATAAACTCATCTTT. This translates into CALGGFLHPSSGGDKLIF.